A selection of T cell receptor beta chains follows, all from one sample in a study of Ad26.COV2.S vaccination and SARS-CoV-2 variants. Libraries were prepared by immunoSEQ multiplex PCR; TCRdb keeps only in-frame clonotypes and omits some of them. Among 350,000 to 400,000 clones listed, about 85% were seen once. The sequencing used peripheral blood, collected in a trial of Ad26.COV2.S vaccine versus placebo. The receptors were sampled from a person between 18 and 59 years old who received the Ad26.COV2.S COVID-19 vaccine or a placebo. Each CDR3 is given without its conserved first and last residue. Fields, in order: V gene, CDR3 length, J gene, CDR3 protein.

v_call: TRBV20-1; cdr3_length: 10; j_call: TRBJ2-5; cdr3_aa: SASPGGETQY
v_call: TRBV27; cdr3_length: 11; j_call: TRBJ1-6; cdr3_aa: ASRPTRGSPLH
v_call: TRBV12-3/TRBV12-4; cdr3_length: 11; j_call: TRBJ2-7; cdr3_aa: ASSQTDRYEQY
v_call: TRBV7-2; cdr3_length: 12; j_call: TRBJ1-2; cdr3_aa: ASSPRTGNYGYT
v_call: TRBV27; cdr3_length: 13; j_call: TRBJ2-1; cdr3_aa: ASSLRGATYNEQF
v_call: TRBV2; cdr3_length: 12; j_call: TRBJ1-2; cdr3_aa: ASSEQGQLYGYT
v_call: TRBV7-9; cdr3_length: 12; j_call: TRBJ2-3; cdr3_aa: ASSDDPSTDTQY
v_call: TRBV27; cdr3_length: 13; j_call: TRBJ1-5; cdr3_aa: ASSFVGSTNQPQH
v_call: TRBV5-6; cdr3_length: 15; j_call: TRBJ1-1; cdr3_aa: ASSLKQGQGMNTEAF
v_call: TRBV14; cdr3_length: 13; j_call: TRBJ2-2; cdr3_aa: ASSRAAATTGELF
v_call: TRBV6-6; cdr3_length: 13; j_call: TRBJ2-3; cdr3_aa: ASSYFAGGTDTQY
v_call: TRBV15; cdr3_length: 12; j_call: TRBJ1-1; cdr3_aa: ATSRDRDRGAAF
v_call: TRBV5-4; cdr3_length: 13; j_call: TRBJ1-2; cdr3_aa: ASSLGQGEGYGYT
v_call: TRBV10-3; cdr3_length: 16; j_call: TRBJ2-3; cdr3_aa: AIRKTSGGTPPLYTQY
v_call: TRBV2; cdr3_length: 12; j_call: TRBJ2-3; cdr3_aa: ASSESGGTDTQY
v_call: TRBV24-1; cdr3_length: 19; j_call: TRBJ2-6; cdr3_aa: ATLWDRPNPEATSGANVLT
v_call: TRBV11-1; cdr3_length: 13; j_call: TRBJ1-1; cdr3_aa: ASSFQEGLNTEAF
v_call: TRBV7-2; cdr3_length: 13; j_call: TRBJ2-1; cdr3_aa: ASSLGPGPYNEQF
v_call: TRBV4-2; cdr3_length: 14; j_call: TRBJ1-2; cdr3_aa: ASSQIIRDTYYGYT
v_call: TRBV6-2/TRBV6-3; cdr3_length: 13; j_call: TRBJ2-7; cdr3_aa: ASSYSRDRAYEQY
v_call: TRBV5-6; cdr3_length: 9; j_call: TRBJ2-5; cdr3_aa: ASSLRETQY
v_call: TRBV2; cdr3_length: 13; j_call: TRBJ2-5; cdr3_aa: ASSTLTRVGETQY
v_call: TRBV9; cdr3_length: 12; j_call: TRBJ1-1; cdr3_aa: ASSPATGGTEAF
v_call: TRBV11-2; cdr3_length: 14; j_call: TRBJ2-5; cdr3_aa: ASSKTGLASQETQY
v_call: TRBV12-3/TRBV12-4; cdr3_length: 10; j_call: TRBJ2-5; cdr3_aa: ASSRGEETQY
v_call: TRBV12-3/TRBV12-4; cdr3_length: 9; j_call: TRBJ2-1; cdr3_aa: ASSPSWVQF
v_call: TRBV7-9; cdr3_length: 11; j_call: TRBJ1-1; cdr3_aa: ASSLVDGTLTF
v_call: TRBV19; cdr3_length: 13; j_call: TRBJ2-5; cdr3_aa: ASSRTASNQETQY
v_call: TRBV5-1; cdr3_length: 14; j_call: TRBJ1-6; cdr3_aa: ASSFRDRYYNSPLH
v_call: TRBV4-1; cdr3_length: 13; j_call: TRBJ1-2; cdr3_aa: ASSQEEGSNYGYT
v_call: TRBV7-2; cdr3_length: 11; j_call: TRBJ1-1; cdr3_aa: ASRPSGGTEAF
v_call: TRBV10-1; cdr3_length: 12; j_call: TRBJ2-1; cdr3_aa: ASSPGTGLREQF
v_call: TRBV27; cdr3_length: 11; j_call: TRBJ1-1; cdr3_aa: ASSLNSAVRAF
v_call: TRBV27; cdr3_length: 12; j_call: TRBJ2-7; cdr3_aa: ASRLIGGIYEQY
v_call: TRBV6-6; cdr3_length: 12; j_call: TRBJ2-1; cdr3_aa: ASSLQGVGNEQF
v_call: TRBV11-2; cdr3_length: 11; j_call: TRBJ2-4; cdr3_aa: ASSSIAKNIQY
v_call: TRBV20-1; cdr3_length: 11; j_call: TRBJ1-6; cdr3_aa: SATETANSPLH
v_call: TRBV29-1; cdr3_length: 12; j_call: TRBJ1-1; cdr3_aa: SALQGDLNTEAF
v_call: TRBV14; cdr3_length: 14; j_call: TRBJ2-2; cdr3_aa: ASSQGVREFAGELF